This T cell receptor (beta chain) was identified during a study of T cells in Graves' hyperthyroidism and ophthalmopathy. The study excluded patients with uncontrolled infection, other autoimmune disease, pregnancy or lactation. Sample collection date corresponds to first hyperthyroidism diagnosis, prior to any ophthalmopathy symptoms. The PBMCs studied were ones that came from around 10 ml fresh peripheral blood. Broader study findings: Peripheral blood also featured most of the thyroid clonotypes expanded above 0.001.

Points on this clonotype: What it binds is not known.

RNA transcripts were the template for amplifying TCR beta CDR3 regions. The HTBI primer set served for first-round RT-PCR of the TCR CDR3. MiXCR, run by TCRdb on the multiplex PCR reads, gives a single entry per CDR3 protein. The top ten hold about 30% of the sample, which has approximately 400,000 distinct CDR3 sequences, around 16% seen once. The V and J ends lost 7 bases and 2 bases respectively, with 8 bases between them. The CDR3 covers 12 residues. The TCR was taken from a young woman with Graves' hyperthyroidism that later progressed to Graves' ophthalmopathy. Sequencing input: blood. The chain joins TRBV12-3 or TRBV12-4 to TRBJ2-5; unclear D gene. This chain's CDR3 is CASTRSQETQYF. The CDR3 coding sequence is TGTGCCAGCACCAGGTCTCAAGAGACCCAGTACTTC.